This TCR beta chain was captured in a study of cytotoxic CD8 clonotypes in ibrutinib-treated CLL. Background on the study: Patients: roughly ten relapsed/refractory, some 15 treatment-naive, 17 IGHV unmutated.

Study findings and constraints: Whereas clonality rose at ibrutinib response, it declined toward baseline at progression. Few clonotypes were public, and these shrank or held steady under treatment.

Worth noting for this clone: Its antigen is currently unknown.

The germline CDR1 and CDR2 sequences are KGHSH and LQKENI. Trimming shortened V by 3 bases and J by 11 bases, and 17 bases separated the two germline ends. This CDR3 spans 14 amino acids. Deep sequencing aimed at 1 in 200,000 to 1 in 1 million T cells' resolution. Some clones are missing from TCRdb's copy, which holds only in-frame ones; the method was immunoSEQ multiplex PCR. Here the sample spans some 290,000 clones, about 80% being singletons. The TCR originated in a human donor with chronic lymphocytic leukemia. The starting material was PBMCs, obtained before ibrutinib treatment. The rearrangement links TRBV18 to TRBJ1-5; unclear D gene. CDR3 protein: CASSPGQAHGSQHF. In nucleotides, the CDR3 is TGTGCCAGCTCACCCGGCCAGGCGCATGGTTCCCAGCATTTT. The entire variable domain, with the rest obtained from reference TRBV18 and TRBJ1-5, is as follows: NAGVMQNPRHLVRRRGQEARLRCSPMKGHSHVYWYRQLPEEGLKFMVYLQKENIIDESGMPKERFSAEFPKEGPSILRIQQVVRGDSAAYFCASSPGQAHGSQHFGDGTRLSIL.